The rows below give T cell receptor beta chains drawn from one sample of a study of a mutant IDH1 vaccine in newly diagnosed glioma. Only in-frame clones appear in the TCRdb table, and some are missing; sequencing was by immunoSEQ multiplex PCR. The sample yields approximately 80,000 clones, approximately 75% seen once. Their antigens remain unidentified. This specimen was PBMCs, taken from a glioma patient whose treatment included an IDH1 peptide vaccine. The receptors here all came from a man aged 40-55 years with glioma. The CDR3 runs from the conserved cysteine through the conserved F or W. D genes are given only for firm matches. Only part of the rows carry a size: once, few, many, or a class if the clone is expanded.

size	V	D	J	CDR3	DNA
once	TRBV7-2	-	TRBJ2-3	CASSLDAADTQYF	TGTGCCAGCAGCTTAGATGCGGCAGATACGCAGTATTTT
-	TRBV25-1	TRBD1	TRBJ1-2	CASRVTGVYGYTF	TGTGCCAGCAGAGTGACAGGGGTCTATGGCTACACCTTC
-	TRBV2	-	TRBJ2-7	CASKNPSSFPYEQYF	TGTGCCAGCAAGAATCCTAGTAGTTTCCCCTACGAGCAGTACTTC
-	TRBV10-3	TRBD1	TRBJ1-2	CAISGDRGELNYGYTF	TGTGCCATCAGTGGGGACAGGGGCGAATTGAACTATGGCTACACCTTC
-	TRBV5-4	-	TRBJ1-1	CASSFLGGTSVAFF	TGTGCCAGCAGCTTTCTGGGGGGGACGAGTGTAGCTTTCTTT
-	TRBV10-3	-	TRBJ1-2	CAISEGAGIGYTF	TGTGCCATCAGTGAAGGGGCCGGGATTGGCTACACCTTC
-	TRBV25-1	TRBD1	TRBJ2-7	CASSLGTGEYEQYF	TGTGCCAGCAGCCTCGGGACAGGAGAATACGAGCAGTACTTC
-	TRBV7-2	TRBD1	TRBJ1-3	CASSLLPTGRASSGNTIYF	TGTGCCAGCAGCTTATTACCGACAGGGCGCGCGAGCTCTGGAAACACCATATATTTT
-	TRBV2	-	TRBJ2-7	CASSEGGSVNEQYF	TGTGCCAGCAGTGAAGGGGGGAGCGTAAACGAGCAGTACTTC
-	TRBV27	-	TRBJ2-7	CASSLKGRGYEQYF	TGTGCCAGCAGTTTAAAGGGCCGGGGTTACGAGCAGTACTTC
-	TRBV6-6	-	TRBJ1-1	CASSFGQHTEAFF	TGTGCCAGCAGTTTTGGACAGCACACTGAAGCTTTCTTT
-	TRBV27	TRBD1	TRBJ1-5	CASSSFRTGLDQPQHF	TGTGCCAGCAGTTCGTTCCGGACAGGTTTAGATCAGCCCCAGCATTTT
once	TRBV7-9	-	TRBJ2-3	CASSLEGSLSSTDTQYF	TGTGCCAGCAGCTTAGAGGGCAGCCTATCTAGCACAGATACGCAGTATTTT
-	TRBV7-9	TRBD1	TRBJ2-1	CASSLIGQGGRTEQFF	TGTGCCAGCAGCTTAATTGGACAGGGGGGACGTACTGAGCAGTTCTTC
-	TRBV29-1	-	TRBJ1-1	CSVEGVGTEAFF	TGCAGCGTTGAAGGGGTGGGCACTGAAGCTTTCTTT
-	TRBV9	TRBD2	TRBJ2-1	CASSVGPRLAENNEQFF	TGTGCCAGCAGCGTAGGCCCACGGCTAGCGGAGAACAATGAGCAGTTCTTC